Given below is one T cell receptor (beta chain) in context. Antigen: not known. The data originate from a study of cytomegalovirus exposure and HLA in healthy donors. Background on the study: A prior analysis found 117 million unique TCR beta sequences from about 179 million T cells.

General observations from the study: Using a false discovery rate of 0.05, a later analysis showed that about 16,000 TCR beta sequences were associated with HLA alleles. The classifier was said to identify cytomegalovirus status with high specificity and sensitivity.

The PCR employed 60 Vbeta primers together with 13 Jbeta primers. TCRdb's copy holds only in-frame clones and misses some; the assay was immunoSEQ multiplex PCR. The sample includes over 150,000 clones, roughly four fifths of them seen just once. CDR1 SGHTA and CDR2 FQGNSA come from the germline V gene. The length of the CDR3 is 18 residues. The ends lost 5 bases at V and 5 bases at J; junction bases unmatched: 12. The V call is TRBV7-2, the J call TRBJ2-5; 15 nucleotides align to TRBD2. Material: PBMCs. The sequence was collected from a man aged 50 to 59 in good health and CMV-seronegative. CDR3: CASSRGLAGGPRMETQYF. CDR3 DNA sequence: TGTGCCAGCAGCCGTGGACTAGCGGGAGGGCCGAGGATGGAGACCCAGTACTTC.